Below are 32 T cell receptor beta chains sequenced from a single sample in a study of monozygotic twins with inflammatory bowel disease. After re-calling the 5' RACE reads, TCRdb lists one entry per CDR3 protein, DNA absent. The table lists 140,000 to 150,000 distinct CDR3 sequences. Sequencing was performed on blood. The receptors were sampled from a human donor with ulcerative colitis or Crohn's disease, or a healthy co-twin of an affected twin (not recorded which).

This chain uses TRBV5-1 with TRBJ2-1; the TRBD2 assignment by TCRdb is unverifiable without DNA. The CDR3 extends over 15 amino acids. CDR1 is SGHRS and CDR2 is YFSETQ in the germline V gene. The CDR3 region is CASSSSTRGYNEQFF.

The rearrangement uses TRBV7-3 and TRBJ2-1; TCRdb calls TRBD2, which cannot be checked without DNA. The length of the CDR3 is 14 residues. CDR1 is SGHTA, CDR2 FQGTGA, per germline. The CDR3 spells CASSHRGLVGEQFF.

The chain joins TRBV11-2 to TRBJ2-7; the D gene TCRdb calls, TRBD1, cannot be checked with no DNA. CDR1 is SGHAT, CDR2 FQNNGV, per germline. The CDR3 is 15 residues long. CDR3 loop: CASSLDKGTAYEQYF.

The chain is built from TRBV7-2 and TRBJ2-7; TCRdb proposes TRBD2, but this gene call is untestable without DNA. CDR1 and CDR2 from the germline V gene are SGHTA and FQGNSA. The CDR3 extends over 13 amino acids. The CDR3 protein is CASRRGGTDEQYF.

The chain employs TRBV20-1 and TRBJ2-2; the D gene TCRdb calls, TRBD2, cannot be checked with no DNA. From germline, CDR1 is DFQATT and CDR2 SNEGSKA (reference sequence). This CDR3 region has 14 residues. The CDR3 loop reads CSAGLAANTGELFF.

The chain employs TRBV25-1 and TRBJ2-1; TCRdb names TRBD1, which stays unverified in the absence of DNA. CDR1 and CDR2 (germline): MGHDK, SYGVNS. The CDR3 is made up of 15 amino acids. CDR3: CASSDPGSAAGEQFF.

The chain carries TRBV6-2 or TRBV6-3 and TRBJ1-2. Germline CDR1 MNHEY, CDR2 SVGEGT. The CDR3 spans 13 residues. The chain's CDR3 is CASSPAYGLGYTF.

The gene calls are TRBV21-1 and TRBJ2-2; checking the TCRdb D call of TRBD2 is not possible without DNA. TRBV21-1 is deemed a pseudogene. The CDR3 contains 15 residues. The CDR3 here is CASALAGELPGELFF.

CDR3 sequence reads: CASSSLVSPGTSGGGEQYF. This sequence joins TRBV5-1 and TRBJ2-7; the TRBD2 assignment by TCRdb is unverifiable without DNA. This CDR3 comprises 19 residues. Germline V gives CDR1 SGHRS, CDR2 YFSETQ.

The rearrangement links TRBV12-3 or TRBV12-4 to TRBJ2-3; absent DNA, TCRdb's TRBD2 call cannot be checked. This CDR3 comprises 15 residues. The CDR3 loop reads CASSLLASGVDTQYF.

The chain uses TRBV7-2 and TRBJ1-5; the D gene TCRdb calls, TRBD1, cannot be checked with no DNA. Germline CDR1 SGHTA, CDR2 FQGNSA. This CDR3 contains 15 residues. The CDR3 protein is CASSLGTVNNQPQHF.

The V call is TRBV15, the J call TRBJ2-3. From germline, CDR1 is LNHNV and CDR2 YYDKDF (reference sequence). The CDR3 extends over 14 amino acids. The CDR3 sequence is CATSRVGGTDTQYF.

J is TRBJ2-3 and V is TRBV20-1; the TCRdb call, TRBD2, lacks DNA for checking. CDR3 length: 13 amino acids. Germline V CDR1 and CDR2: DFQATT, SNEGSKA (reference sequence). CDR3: CSARVDSPDTQYF.

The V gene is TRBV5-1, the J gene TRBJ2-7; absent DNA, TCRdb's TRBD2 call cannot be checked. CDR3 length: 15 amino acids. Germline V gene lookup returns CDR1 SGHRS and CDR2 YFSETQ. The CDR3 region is CASSTGLAGTYEQYF.

The CDR3 reads CASSQELAGAGDTQYF. The chain joins TRBV3-1 to TRBJ2-3; checking the TCRdb D call of TRBD2 is not possible without DNA. This CDR3 spans 16 amino acids. Per germline, CDR1 LGHDT and CDR2 YNNKEL (reference sequence).

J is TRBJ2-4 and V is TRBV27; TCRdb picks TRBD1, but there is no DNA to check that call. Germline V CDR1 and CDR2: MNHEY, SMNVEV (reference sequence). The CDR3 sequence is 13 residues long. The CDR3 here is CASRPGQGDIQYF.

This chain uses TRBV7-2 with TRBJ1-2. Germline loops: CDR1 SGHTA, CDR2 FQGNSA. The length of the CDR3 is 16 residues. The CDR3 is CASSLASKQISYGYTF. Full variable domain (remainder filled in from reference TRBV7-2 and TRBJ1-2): GAGVSQSPSNKVTEKGKDVELRCDPISGHTALYWYRQSLGQGLEFLIYFQGNSAPDKSGLPSDRFSAERTGGSVSTLTIQRTQQEDSAVYLCASSLASKQISYGYTFGSGTRLTVV.

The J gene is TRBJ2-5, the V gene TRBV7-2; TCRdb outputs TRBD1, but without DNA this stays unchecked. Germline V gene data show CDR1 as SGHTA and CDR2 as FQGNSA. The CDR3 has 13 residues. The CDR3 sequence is CASSVGPGKTQYF.

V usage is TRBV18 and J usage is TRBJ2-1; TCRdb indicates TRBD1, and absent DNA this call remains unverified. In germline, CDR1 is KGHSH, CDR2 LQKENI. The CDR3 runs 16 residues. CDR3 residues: CASSQPGTVGLNEQFF.

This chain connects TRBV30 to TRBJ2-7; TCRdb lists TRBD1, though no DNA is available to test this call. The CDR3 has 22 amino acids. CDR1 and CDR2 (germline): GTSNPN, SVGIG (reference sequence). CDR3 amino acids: CAWSVRIRAIPNFTGGSYEQYF.

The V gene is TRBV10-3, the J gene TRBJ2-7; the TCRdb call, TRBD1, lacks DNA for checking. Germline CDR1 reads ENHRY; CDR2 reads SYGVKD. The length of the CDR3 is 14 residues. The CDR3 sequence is CAISEKQGAYEQYF.

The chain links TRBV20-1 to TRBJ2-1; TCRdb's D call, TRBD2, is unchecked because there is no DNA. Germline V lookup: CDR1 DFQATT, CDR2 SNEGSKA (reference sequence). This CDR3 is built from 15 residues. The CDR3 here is CSASPGTSLLVGQFF.

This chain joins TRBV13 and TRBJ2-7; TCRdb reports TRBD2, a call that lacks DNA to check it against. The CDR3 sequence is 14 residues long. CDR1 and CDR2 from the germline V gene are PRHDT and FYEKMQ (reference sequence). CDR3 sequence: CASSPLARTGEQYF.

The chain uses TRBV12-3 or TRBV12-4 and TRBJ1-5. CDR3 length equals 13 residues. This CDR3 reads CASSYKWNQPQHF.

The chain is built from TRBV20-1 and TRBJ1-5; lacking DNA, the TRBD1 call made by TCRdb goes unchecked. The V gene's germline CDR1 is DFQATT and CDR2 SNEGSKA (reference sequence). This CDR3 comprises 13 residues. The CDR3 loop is CSARTGGDQPQHF.

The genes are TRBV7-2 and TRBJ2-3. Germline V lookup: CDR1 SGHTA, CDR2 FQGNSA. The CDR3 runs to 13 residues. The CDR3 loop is CASSPITLDTQYF.

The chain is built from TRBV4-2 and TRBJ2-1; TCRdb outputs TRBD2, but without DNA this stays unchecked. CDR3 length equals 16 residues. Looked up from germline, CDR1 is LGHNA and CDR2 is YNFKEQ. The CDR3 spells CASSQQTSDRGNEQFF.

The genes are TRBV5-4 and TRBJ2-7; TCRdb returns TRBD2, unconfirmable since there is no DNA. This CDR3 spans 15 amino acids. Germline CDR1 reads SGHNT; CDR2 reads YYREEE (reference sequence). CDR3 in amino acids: CASSPDGGGSYEQYF.

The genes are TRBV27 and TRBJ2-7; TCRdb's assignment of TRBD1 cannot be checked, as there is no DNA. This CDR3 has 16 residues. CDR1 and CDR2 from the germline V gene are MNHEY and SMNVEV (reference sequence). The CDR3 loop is CASLDRPPQGSYEQYF.

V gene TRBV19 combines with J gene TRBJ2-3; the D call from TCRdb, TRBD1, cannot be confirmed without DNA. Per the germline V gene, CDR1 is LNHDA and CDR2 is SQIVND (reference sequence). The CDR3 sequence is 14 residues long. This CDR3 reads CASSNRQGADTQYF.

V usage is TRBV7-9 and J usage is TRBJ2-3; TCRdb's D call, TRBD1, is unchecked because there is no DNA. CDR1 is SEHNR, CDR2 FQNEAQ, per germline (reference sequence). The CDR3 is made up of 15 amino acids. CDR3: CASSHGDRWPDTQYF.

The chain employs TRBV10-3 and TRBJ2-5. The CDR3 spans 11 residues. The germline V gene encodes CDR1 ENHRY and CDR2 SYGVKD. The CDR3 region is CAISGSGIQYF.